This is a list of T cell receptor beta chains from one sample in a study of cytomegalovirus exposure and HLA in healthy donors. The repertoire was sequenced with immunoSEQ multiplex PCR; TCRdb's copy has only in-frame clones and lacks some. Of about 180,000 clones in the sample, 70% to 85% were seen once. Sequencing used PBMCs. These receptors came from a woman aged 55-70 years in good health and CMV-seropositive. CDR3s include the opening cysteine and the closing phenylalanine or tryptophan. The D gene is left open where the match is weak. Clone size appears in some rows only: once, few, many, or a class for an expanded clone.

.	.	TRBV5-6	TRBJ2-7	CASSIQIGGYEQYF	TGTGCCAGCTCCATTCAGATCGGGGGCTACGAGCAGTACTTC
TRBD1	.	TRBV5-1	TRBJ1-1	CASSPYRGNTEAFF	TGCGCCAGCAGCCCGTACAGGGGAAACACTGAAGCTTTCTTT
.	.	TRBV6-5	TRBJ2-7	CASSSYGPEQYF	TGTGCCAGCAGTTCCTATGGGCCCGAGCAGTACTTC
TRBD2	.	TRBV5-8	TRBJ2-3	CASSKGLAGGLDTQYF	TGTGCCAGCAGCAAAGGACTAGCGGGGGGGTTAGATACGCAGTATTTT
TRBD1	.	TRBV18	TRBJ1-4	CASSPRQGPDEKLFF	TGTGCCAGCTCACCGCGACAGGGCCCTGATGAAAAACTGTTTTTT
.	.	TRBV7-6	TRBJ2-2	CASSFSPGSNTGELFF	TGTGCCAGCAGCTTTTCCCCGGGGTCGAACACCGGGGAGCTGTTTTTT
.	once	TRBV2	TRBJ2-3	CASSWGGTDTQYF	TGTGCCAGCAGTTGGGGGGGCACAGATACGCAGTATTTT
TRBD1	.	TRBV6-5	TRBJ1-1	CASSQQGRNTEAFF	TGTGCCAGCAGTCAACAGGGGAGAAATACTGAAGCTTTCTTT
TRBD2	.	TRBV5-4	TRBJ2-1	CASSPGTSGYNEQFF	TGTGCCAGCAGTCCCGGGACTAGCGGCTACAATGAGCAGTTCTTC
.	.	TRBV7-2	TRBJ2-7	CASSQNEGEEQYF	TGTGCCAGCAGCCAAAACGAGGGAGAGGAGCAGTACTTC
.	.	TRBV30	TRBJ1-1	CAWSVPNMNTEAFF	TGTGCCTGGAGTGTACCCAACATGAACACTGAAGCTTTCTTT
.	.	TRBV18	TRBJ2-7	CASSPLAGSEGYEQYF	TGTGCCAGCTCACCATTGGCGGGTAGCGAAGGCTACGAGCAGTACTTC
TRBD1	.	TRBV9	TRBJ1-5	CASSTRDSLNQPQHF	TGTGCCAGCAGCACCCGGGACAGCCTGAATCAGCCCCAGCATTTT
.	.	TRBV9	TRBJ2-5	CASSVGGSPWEEQYF	TGTGCCAGCAGCGTAGGGGGGAGTCCTTGGGAGGAGCAGTACTTC
.	.	TRBV2	TRBJ2-3	CASILGTSTDTQYF	TGTGCCAGCATCCTAGGGACTTCTACAGATACGCAGTATTTT
TRBD1	.	TRBV29-1	TRBJ1-4	CSYTGTVDEKLFF	TGCAGCTACACCGGGACAGTGGATGAAAAACTGTTTTTT